This is a list of T cell receptor beta chains from one sample in a study of cytomegalovirus exposure and HLA in healthy donors. The method was immunoSEQ multiplex PCR; TCRdb's version includes in-frame clones alone and lacks a portion of them. The repertoire holds some 120,000 clones, approximately 80% seen once, with 1.5% to 2.5% in the top ten. Material for sequencing was PBMCs. The receptors originated from a man aged 18 to 30 in good health and CMV-seronegative. Both conserved end residues are part of each CDR3. D genes are given only for firm matches. The size of a clone is reported for some rows only, either as once, few or many, or as a class for expanded clones.

V	D	J	size	CDR3	DNA
TRBV7-9	NA	TRBJ1-3	NA	CASSPGNTIYF	TGTGCCAGCAGCCCGGGGAACACCATATATTTT
TRBV4-1	NA	TRBJ1-6	NA	CASSQDRRTAQVYNSPLHF	TGCGCCAGCAGCCAAGATAGGCGAACAGCCCAGGTTTATAATTCACCCCTCCACTTT
TRBV18	NA	TRBJ2-1	NA	CASSPYSPGVSYNEQFF	TGTGCCAGCTCACCGTACTCGCCAGGGGTGTCCTACAATGAGCAGTTCTTC
TRBV28	NA	TRBJ2-7	NA	CATGNRQGSYEQYF	TGTGCCACTGGAAACCGGCAGGGTTCCTACGAGCAGTACTTC
TRBV6-5	TRBD2	TRBJ2-1	few	CASSYARGSSNEQFF	TGTGCCAGCAGTTACGCCCGCGGGAGCAGCAATGAGCAGTTCTTC
TRBV5-1	NA	TRBJ2-6	NA	CASSLGSSGANVLTF	TGCGCCAGCAGCTTGGGCAGCTCTGGGGCCAACGTCCTGACTTTC
TRBV28	TRBD2	TRBJ2-1	NA	CASSKQRERGERFF	TGTGCCAGCAGTAAACAGCGGGAGCGGGGGGAACGGTTCTTC
TRBV5-3	TRBD1	TRBJ1-6	NA	CARRGARHYRDRGPRSYNSPLHF	TGTGCCAGAAGGGGGGCCCGGCACTACCGGGACAGGGGACCCCGCTCCTATAATTCACCCCTCCACTTT
TRBV6-5	TRBD2	TRBJ2-1	NA	CASSYASGSSYNEQFF	TGTGCCAGCAGCTACGCCAGCGGGAGCTCCTACAATGAGCAGTTCTTC
TRBV19	NA	TRBJ1-6	NA	CASNSQGPNSPLHF	TGTGCCAGTAACTCACAGGGTCCTAATTCACCCCTCCACTTT
TRBV19	TRBD1	TRBJ2-1	NA	CASNLHGAGTGLYNEQFF	TGTGCCAGTAACTTACATGGAGCCGGGACAGGGTTGTACAATGAGCAGTTCTTC
TRBV29-1	NA	TRBJ2-1	NA	CSVETGPNEQFF	TGCAGCGTGGAGACAGGACCCAATGAGCAGTTCTTC
TRBV7-3	NA	TRBJ2-1	few	CASSLYSSDNEQFF	TGTGCCAGCAGCTTATACAGCTCCGACAATGAGCAGTTCTTC
TRBV18	NA	TRBJ1-2	NA	CASSPPSSPNYGYTF	TGTGCCAGCTCACCACCGAGTAGCCCTAACTATGGCTACACCTTC
TRBV10-3	NA	TRBJ2-1	NA	CAISELYNEQFF	TGTGCCATCAGTGAACTATACAATGAGCAGTTCTTC
TRBV11-2	TRBD2	TRBJ2-3	NA	CASSFSSGRTDTQYF	TGTGCCAGCAGCTTCAGCAGCGGGAGAACAGATACGCAGTATTTT
TRBV1	NA	TRBJ1-5	NA	CTSSQKGARTGNQPQHF	TGCACCAGCAGCCAAAAAGGCGCCAGGACAGGCAATCAGCCCCAGCATTTT
TRBV11-2	TRBD1	TRBJ1-2	NA	CASSPGTGELYGYTF	TGTGCCAGCAGCCCAGGGACAGGGGAGTTATATGGCTACACCTTC
TRBV6-1	NA	TRBJ1-3	NA	CASSHPGTIYF	TGTGCCAGCAGTCACCCGGGCACCATATATTTT
TRBV30	TRBD1	TRBJ1-4	NA	CAWSVGQGFGKLFF	TGTGCCTGGAGTGTCGGACAGGGGTTTGGAAAACTGTTTTTT
TRBV18	TRBD2	TRBJ2-1	NA	CASSPGTSGRNEQFF	TGTGCCAGCTCACCCGGGACTAGCGGGAGGAATGAGCAGTTCTTC
TRBV9	NA	TRBJ2-1	NA	CASSGAGGARPGRNEQFF	TGTGCCAGCAGCGGTGCAGGAGGGGCCCGTCCTGGGAGGAATGAGCAGTTCTTC
TRBV27	TRBD1	TRBJ1-1	few	CASSRRTGGKEAFF	TGTGCCAGCAGCCGACGGACAGGGGGAAAAGAAGCTTTCTTT
TRBV2	NA	TRBJ1-5	NA	CASRGVATLNQPQHF	TGTGCCAGCAGAGGGGTCGCCACTCTGAATCAGCCCCAGCATTTT
TRBV7-9	NA	TRBJ1-1	few	CASSLSPSSNTEAFF	TGTGCCAGCAGCTTATCCCCCAGTTCGAACACTGAAGCTTTCTTT
TRBV6-1	NA	TRBJ2-3	NA	CASSEAPTDTQYF	TGTGCCAGCAGTGAAGCCCCTACAGATACGCAGTATTTT
TRBV18	NA	TRBJ1-2	NA	CASSQPSPQAVRVYGYTF	TGTGCCAGCTCACAACCGTCGCCCCAGGCCGTACGTGTTTATGGCTACACCTTC
TRBV28	NA	TRBJ2-7	NA	CASSLGRNQYF	TGTGCCAGCAGTTTAGGGCGTAATCAGTACTTC
TRBV14	NA	TRBJ2-5	NA	CASSFNPQETQYF	TGTGCCAGCAGCTTTAATCCCCAAGAGACCCAGTACTTC
TRBV6-6	TRBD2	TRBJ2-2	NA	CASGRLAEPGELFF	TGTGCCAGCGGGAGACTAGCGGAGCCGGGGGAGCTGTTTTTT
TRBV6-1	TRBD1	TRBJ1-1	many	CASSEARGQTEAFF	TGTGCCAGCAGTGAGGCTAGGGGGCAAACTGAAGCTTTCTTT
TRBV5-1	NA	TRBJ1-1	NA	CASSSPDGGRGTEAFF	TGCGCCAGCAGCTCCCCGGACGGGGGAAGAGGAACTGAAGCTTTCTTT
TRBV5-1	NA	TRBJ1-3	NA	CASRPGHSGNTIYF	TGCGCCAGCAGGCCAGGGCACTCTGGAAACACCATATATTTT
TRBV5-6	NA	TRBJ1-1	few	CASSLREGSAFF	TGTGCCAGCAGCTTAAGGGAGGGTTCAGCTTTCTTT
TRBV11-2	NA	TRBJ2-7	NA	CASSLARRVQLYEQYF	TGTGCCAGCAGCTTAGCACGGCGGGTCCAGCTCTACGAGCAGTACTTC
TRBV9	NA	TRBJ1-6	NA	CASSVATTDNSPLHF	TGTGCCAGCAGCGTAGCTACGACAGATAATTCACCCCTCCACTTT
TRBV11-2	TRBD1	TRBJ1-1	NA	CASSKTDRGTEAFF	TGTGCCAGCAGCAAAACCGACAGGGGCACTGAAGCTTTCTTT
TRBV19	TRBD1	TRBJ2-1	NA	CASSIGQGFEQFF	TGTGCCAGTAGTATAGGACAGGGCTTTGAGCAGTTCTTC
TRBV7-6	TRBD1	TRBJ1-4	few	CASSLSAGGEKLFF	TGTGCCAGCAGCTTGAGCGCAGGGGGTGAAAAACTGTTTTTT
TRBV9	NA	TRBJ1-1	NA	CASSVTSHTEAFF	TGTGCCAGCAGCGTTACATCTCACACTGAAGCTTTCTTT
TRBV19	TRBD1	TRBJ1-3	NA	CASTPGTAGNTIYF	TGTGCCAGTACCCCAGGGACAGCTGGAAACACCATATATTTT
TRBV5-1	NA	TRBJ1-1	few	CASSFDRYTEAFF	TGCGCCAGCAGCTTTGACAGGTACACTGAAGCTTTCTTT
TRBV4-1	NA	TRBJ1-5	few	CASSQYSSNQPQHF	TGCGCCAGCAGCCAATACAGCAGCAATCAGCCCCAGCATTTT
TRBV6-5	TRBD1	TRBJ2-7	NA	CASSSAGTGMYEQYF	TGTGCCAGCAGTTCCGCCGGGACAGGGATGTACGAGCAGTACTTC
TRBV5-1	TRBD1	TRBJ2-1	NA	CASSLTGTDYEQFF	TGCGCCAGCAGCTTGACCGGGACAGACTATGAGCAGTTCTTC
TRBV5-4	TRBD2	TRBJ2-1	NA	CASSPGGGGSYNEQFF	TGTGCCAGCAGCCCCGGGGGGGGAGGGTCCTACAATGAGCAGTTCTTC